This T cell receptor beta chain derives from a study of early T cells in non-severe SARS-CoV-2 infection. The wider study: The sequenced material was bulk RNA from unsorted whole blood, and its chains were unpaired. General observations from the study: A preference for anti-spike CD8 responses marked VDJdb matching, which missed private and CD4 specificities.

cDNA molecules, individually, were tagged with unique molecular identifiers. One entry per CDR3 protein, called by TCRdb with MiXCR from the 5' RACE reads. Of tens of thousands of distinct CDR3 sequences listed, roughly 4.5% are singletons. Trimming took 7 bases from V and 4 from J; bases not matched to a gene: 5. CDR3 length equals 14 residues. Per the germline V gene, CDR1 is SGHTA and CDR2 is FQGTGA. Note on this clonotype: The antigen is unknown.

Sequenced: whole blood. The sequence derives from an adult who was a healthcare worker with PCR-confirmed SARS-CoV-2 infection or an uninfected control (not recorded which). The chain carries TRBV7-3 and TRBJ2-2, with 8 bases aligning to TRBD1. CDR3: CASTRQGSTGELFF. The CDR3 DNA sequence: TGTGCCAGCACCCGACAGGGGTCCACCGGGGAGCTGTTTTTT.